This T cell receptor (beta chain) is drawn from a study of tumor and adjacent non-tumor tissue in lung cancer. V was clipped by 2 bases and J by 7 bases; unmatched bases: 13. The germline V gene has CDR1 MGHRA and CDR2 YSYEKL. The CDR3 spans 17 residues. No cell sorting was done before RNA was extracted from the tissue. More than 3 cm separated this lung sample from the edge of the tumor. A modified ARM-PCR protocol with three rounds of nested PCR amplified TCRbeta. In TCRdb, the multiplex PCR reads were re-called with MiXCR into one record per CDR3 protein. The sample holds 90,000 to 100,000 distinct CDR3 sequences, 80% seen once.

Specimen: distant non-tumor lung tissue. The clonotype originates from a man aged 55 to 70 with small cell lung cancer. The chain employs TRBV4-1 and TRBJ1-5; 8 positions match TRBD1. CDR3 coding DNA: TGCGCCAGCAGCCAACACGGGACAGGCCGATTCAAACAGCCCCAGCATTTT. Amino acid sequence: CASSQHGTGRFKQPQHF.